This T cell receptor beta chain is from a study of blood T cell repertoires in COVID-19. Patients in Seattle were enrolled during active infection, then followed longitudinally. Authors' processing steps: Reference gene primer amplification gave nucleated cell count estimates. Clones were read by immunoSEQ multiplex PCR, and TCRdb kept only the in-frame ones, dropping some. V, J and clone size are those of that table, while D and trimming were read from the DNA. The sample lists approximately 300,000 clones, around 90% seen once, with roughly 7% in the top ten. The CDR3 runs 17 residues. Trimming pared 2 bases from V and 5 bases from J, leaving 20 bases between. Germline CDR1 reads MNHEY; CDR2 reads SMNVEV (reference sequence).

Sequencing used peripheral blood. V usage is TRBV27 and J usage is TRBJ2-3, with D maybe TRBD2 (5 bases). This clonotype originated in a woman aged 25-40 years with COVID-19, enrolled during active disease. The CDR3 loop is CASSLVGKGYPLDTQYF. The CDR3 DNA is TGTGCCAGCAGTTTAGTCGGGAAAGGCTACCCACTAGATACGCAGTATTTT.